These T cell receptor beta chains were read from a single sample in a study of blood T cell repertoires in COVID-19. This table comes from immunoSEQ multiplex PCR, and its TCRdb copy is limited to in-frame clones, with some not included. The sample lists almost 50,000 clones; 65% to 85% were seen once. Sequencing was performed on peripheral blood. All receptors come from a man between 50 and 59 years old with acute or convalescent COVID-19. CDR3s include the opening cysteine and the closing phenylalanine or tryptophan. The D gene is left open where the match is weak. Size tells how often a clone was seen (once, few, many) or the class of an expanded clone, and some rows leave it out.

abundance | j_gene | v_gene | d_gene | CDR3aa | CDR3nt
- | TRBJ2-7 | TRBV3-1/TRBV3-2 | - | CASSQPDLEGRSYEQYF | TGTGCCAGCAGCCAACCCGATTTGGAGGGCCGCTCCTACGAGCAGTACTTC
- | TRBJ2-2 | TRBV2 | - | CASSQHLGYRSGELFF | TGTGCCAGCAGCCAACATTTGGGCTATCGATCCGGGGAGCTGTTTTTT
- | TRBJ2-3 | TRBV3-1/TRBV3-2 | TRBD2 | CASSASGRRVDTQYF | TGTGCCAGCAGCGCAAGCGGGAGACGAGTAGATACGCAGTATTTT
once | TRBJ1-2 | TRBV4-1 | TRBD1 | CASSQEGQSSYGYTF | TGCGCCAGCAGCCAAGAGGGACAGTCTTCCTATGGCTACACCTTC
- | TRBJ1-5 | TRBV19 | - | CASRPRGGQPQHF | TGTGCCAGTAGACCGCGGGGTGGTCAGCCCCAGCATTTT
- | TRBJ1-5 | TRBV5-1 | TRBD1 | CASSLGFETGSNQPQHF | TGCGCCAGCAGCTTGGGATTTGAGACAGGGAGCAATCAGCCCCAGCATTTT
once | TRBJ1-5 | TRBV28 | - | CASTGWQNNQPQHF | TGTGCCAGCACCGGGTGGCAGAACAATCAGCCCCAGCATTTT
- | TRBJ2-2 | TRBV18 | TRBD1 | CASSRGTVSGAGELFF | TGTGCCAGCTCACGGGGGACAGTCAGCGGTGCCGGGGAGCTGTTTTTT
- | TRBJ2-1 | TRBV29-1 | TRBD2 | CSVISGSRLKDNEQFF | TGCAGCGTAATTAGCGGGAGTCGGCTGAAGGACAATGAGCAGTTCTTC
- | TRBJ1-1 | TRBV11-2 | - | CASSLGMNTEAFF | TGTGCCAGCAGCTTGGGCATGAACACTGAAGCTTTCTTT
- | TRBJ2-1 | TRBV11-3 | - | CASSLDPRVEQFF | TGTGCCAGCAGCTTAGATCCGAGGGTTGAGCAGTTCTTC
- | TRBJ1-2 | TRBV6-6 | TRBD1 | CASSRDSAYGYTF | TGTGCCAGCAGTCGGGACAGCGCCTATGGCTACACCTTC
- | TRBJ2-2 | TRBV7-8 | TRBD2 | CASSYGLAGGHGELFF | TGTGCCAGCAGTTACGGACTAGCGGGAGGCCACGGGGAGCTGTTTTTT
once | TRBJ2-2 | TRBV12-3/TRBV12-4 | - | CASTQGVTGELFF | TGTGCCAGCACCCAAGGAGTTACCGGGGAGCTGTTTTTT
- | TRBJ1-5 | TRBV7-9 | - | CASSLGDFDQPQHF | TGTGCCAGCAGCTTAGGGGACTTCGATCAGCCCCAGCATTTT
few | TRBJ1-1 | TRBV4-1 | - | CASSQRGSGEAFF | TGCGCCAGCAGCCAGAGGGGGTCAGGAGAAGCTTTCTTT